This TCR beta chain was profiled in a study of T cells in Graves' hyperthyroidism and ophthalmopathy. CDR3 size: 13 residues. The V end lost 7 bases, the J end lost 4 bases, and 13 bases lay between the germline ends. Study outcomes and limitations: A 13 V-J model separated ophthalmopathy from stable hyperthyroidism. Most thyroid clonotypes expanded above 0.001 appeared in blood too. Progression to ophthalmopathy was predicted a median of 6.5 months early.

TCR beta CDR3 regions were amplified from RNA transcripts. HTBI primers drove first-round RT-PCR of the TCR CDR3. Using its own MiXCR run on the multiplex PCR reads, TCRdb lists one record per CDR3 protein. The sample records 450,000 to 550,000 distinct CDR3 sequences, roughly 25% being singletons. This clonotype was counted only a few times. Its antigen is undetermined. PBMCs were derived from 10 ml fresh peripheral blood. The chain combines TRBV12-3 or TRBV12-4 with TRBJ1-1; the D gene is possibly TRBD1 (6 bases). The TCR was taken from a woman under 40 with Graves' ophthalmopathy. Material for sequencing was blood. The CDR3 DNA follows: TGTGCCAGCATCTCAGGGGTGCGCACTGAAGCTTTCTTT. It specifies CASISGVRTEAFF.